This T cell receptor beta chain was sequenced for a study of T cells in localized non-small cell lung cancer. Study-wide points: In adjacent lung appeared a median approximately 61 of the top 100 tumor clones.

Data came from immunoSEQ multiplex PCR; TCRdb stores just in-frame clones and leaves some out. Of some 130,000 clones in the sample, 70% to 90% were seen once. Details on this clone: The antigen is undetermined.

V lost 6 bases to trimming and J lost 7 bases; unmatched junction nucleotides: 5. Germline CDR1 is ENHRY and CDR2 is SYGVKD. CDR3 size: 16 residues. The chain joins TRBV10-3 to TRBJ2-2, with TRBD2 matching over 16 bases. This TCR was recovered from a female donor of 60 years or more with stage I lung adenocarcinoma. The specimen was peripheral blood, collected before any cancer treatment. The DNA for the CDR3 is TGTGCCATCAGCGGGACTAGCGGGAGGGGGGTCGGGGAGCTGTTTTTT. It encodes CAISGTSGRGVGELFF.